This is a list of T cell receptor beta chains from one sample in a study of neurological immune-mediated disorders. TCRdb redid the calling of the 5' RACE reads with MiXCR, one entry per CDR3 protein. The data contain about 50,000 distinct CDR3 sequences, around 4.2% of them singletons. Sample: PBMCs. These receptors were taken from a man aged 50 to 59 with multiple sclerosis. Each CDR3 is given with its conserved first and last residue. Each record gives: V gene, J gene, CDR3 protein.

>TRBV7-9|TRBJ2-2
CASTTHPGTSGNTGELFF
>TRBV4-1|TRBJ1-1
CASSQDGPRQGADTEAFF
>TRBV18|TRBJ2-7
CASSPDYEQYF
>TRBV28|TRBJ2-5
CASSLTQRDRAVETQYF
>TRBV20-1|TRBJ1-6
CSATSWGNSPLNF
>TRBV15|TRBJ1-5
CATHSGLSNQPQHF
>TRBV5-1|TRBJ2-1
CASSRGPSSFNEQFF
>TRBV7-7|TRBJ2-5
CASSGDRGGETQYF
>TRBV20-1|TRBJ2-3
CSARVPTSGRTDTQYF
>TRBV7-9|TRBJ2-1
CASSLGPYNEQFF
>TRBV6-5|TRBJ2-2
CASSYGVTTGELFF
>TRBV20-1|TRBJ2-7
CSASVPTVGGYEQYF
>TRBV4-1|TRBJ2-7
CANSQAGLSYEQYF
>TRBV20-1|TRBJ2-5
CSAIVQGRQETQYF
>TRBV5-1|TRBJ2-7
CASSLSPGGKTYEQYF
>TRBV10-2|TRBJ1-1
CASSPDPRRTEAFF
>TRBV19|TRBJ2-7
CASWQPGWDEQYF
>TRBV10-3|TRBJ2-1
CAISERLDEQFF
>TRBV20-1|TRBJ2-3
CSARETSGTDTQYF
>TRBV7-9|TRBJ2-7
CASSLVGGNSYEQYF
>TRBV20-1|TRBJ2-5
CSARSLAALEGQYF
>TRBV5-1|TRBJ2-5
CASSLFQETQYF
>TRBV29-1|TRBJ1-2
CSVIQGEPYGYTF
>TRBV5-1|TRBJ2-1
CASSLEALAARYNEQFF
>TRBV4-1|TRBJ1-6
CASSTGPGEGFSPLHF